This T cell receptor (beta chain) was observed in a study of regulatory T cells in long-lasting Graves disease (dated by TCRdb to the early 2020s). In terms of the full investigation: In the newly diagnosed Graves' disease group, patients had been taking antithyroid drugs for less than 3 months. Patients with persistent Graves' disease were compared with patients with newly diagnosed Graves' disease using TCR sequencing and RNA sequencing of peripheral blood. TCR sequencing covered 13 persistent and 20 newly diagnosed Graves' disease patients, some 33 samples in total. The study took place in China and was registered as a clinical trial.

On the study overall, not on this receptor specifically: Preferential use of TRBV28, TRBJ1-2 and TRBJ2-5 was observed in persistent disease, whereas TRBV20-1 and TRBJ2-1 were favored in newly diagnosed disease. As a limitation, the authors acknowledged that the small sample size may reduce accuracy. Sequencing and analysis were limited to the TCR beta chain. Lower TCR Shannon entropy and fewer highly expanded clones were observed in persistent Graves' disease patients than in newly diagnosed patients, which suggested clonal expansion. Peripheral blood alone was examined, since thyroid tissue, which constituted the primary lesion, could not be accessed. Persistent patients shared more public clonotypes among themselves (under 3,000) than newly diagnosed patients did (approximately 900).

This specimen's time point label, per the study, means: newly diagnosed GD, antithyroid drugs for less than 3 months. For both TCR sequencing and RNA sequencing, RNA was extracted from PBMCs in TRIzol. The diagnosis of Graves' disease was made according to American Thyroid Association guidelines. The patients came from an endocrinology department in Xi'an, China. Each patient gave about 10 milliliters of peripheral blood, collected in an EDTA anticoagulant tube. Ficoll Paque Plus density gradient separation was used to isolate PBMCs, and no further T cell sorting was done. An Agilent 2100 Bioanalyzer and agarose gel were used to check RNA quality, while a NanoDrop 2000 measured RNA concentration. The library was prepared using multiplex PCR. The instrument was an Illumina HiSeq 4000. iRepertoire HTBI primers and Arm-PCR amplification of CDR3 regions were used to construct TCR beta libraries. Before sequencing, the PCR products underwent gel purification. Concerning the study's data processing: Across samples, approximately 68 TRBV and over 11 TRBJ segments were identified and used for gene usage analysis of CDR3 amino acid clonotypes. COPE and FqMerger were used to merge filtered high-quality paired reads into contigs. BLAST was used to align contigs to the IMGT TRBV, TRBD and TRBJ reference genes, and CDR3 was defined following IMGT. Clonotypes above 0.1% frequency were classified as highly expanded clones. Shannon entropy served as the measure of repertoire diversity, while the Gini coefficient captured V-J evenness. Clonotypes shared by more than one individual were considered public. TCRdb reran the public reads through fastp at Q25 and MiXCR, keeping productive beta chains. Every distinct CDR3 protein forms one entry, paired with its most common genes and DNA. TCRdb, rather than the study authors, made the V and J calls. In all, the sample holds some 410,000 distinct CDR3 sequences, and approximately 16% of those were seen once. The ten biggest clones cover around 10% of the sample.

The CDR3 starts with the cysteine, ends with the phenylalanine, and has 13 residues. Left in the record is the CDR3 DNA by itself, 39 bases read in frame from the first base. V is trimmed back by 7 bases and J by 5 bases, and the junction contains 6 bases that no gene match accounts for. This clonotype has at least ten counts. Its antigen remains undetermined. No much larger clone exists at a distance of one base, and base qualities are not known. This sample was shared with a second study, whose subject was T cells in Graves' hyperthyroidism and ophthalmopathy. The other study reports the following: A patient counted as having stable Graves' hyperthyroidism if no progression to ophthalmopathy occurred over 18 months of follow-up. Hyperthyroidism patients were aged 18 to 65 years and newly diagnosed, with disease duration of less than 2 months. Patients with uncontrolled infections, other autoimmune diseases, pregnancy or lactation were excluded. Clinical symptoms, serum thyroxine and TRAb, thyroid ultrasound, and orbital computed tomography formed the basis for the diagnoses. The TCR CDR3 was subjected to a first round of RT-PCR using the HTBI primer set and the Qiagen OneStep RT-PCR kit. Blood samples also contained most of the expanded thyroid clonotypes (frequency above 0.001), which suggests that blood repertoires may reflect thyroid immune responses. A model built on a 13 V-J signature distinguished ophthalmopathy from stable hyperthyroidism, reaching around 90% sensitivity and 81.08% specificity in cross-validation and 80%/75% in testing. In validation, progression to ophthalmopathy was predicted by the model with more than 65% sensitivity and just over 72% specificity, a median of 6.5 months before onset. To identify TCR V-J signatures that set the groups apart, the researchers used a discovery cohort of 100 patients, made up of around 40 with Graves' ophthalmopathy and 57 with stable Graves' hyperthyroidism. Whether ophthalmopathy could be predicted prospectively was tested in an independent validation cohort made up of 18 to 20 hyperthyroidism patients plus 17 patients who later progressed to ophthalmopathy. For training and testing, the roughly 93 patients in the discovery cohort were randomly divided in a 7:3 ratio. In addition, the study compared T-cell repertoires in thyroid tissue and in blood from several Graves' hyperthyroidism patients. Once sampling was done, hyperthyroidism patients were given methimazole at a starting dose of 30 mg daily, whereas ophthalmopathy patients were given high-dose intravenous methylprednisolone. Libraries were constructed in a second round of multiplex PCR, after which size selection and purification were performed. Sequencing of the libraries was done on an Illumina HiSeq2000 using paired-end 100 bp reads. SOAPnuke was used to process the raw data, removing reads that contained adapters or uncalled bases, had a mean Phred below 15, or lacked an exact match to the constant primer or identifier. High-quality paired reads were merged using COPE v1.2.5, and each unique nucleotide sequence was defined as a clonotype. MiTCR v1.1 was used to align clonotypes to the IMGT TRBV, TRBD and TRBJ reference segments. Only V-J combinations with frequency above 0.0001, covering 99% to 99.2% of repertoires, were analysed. The TCS score was defined as the ratio of F50 (clonal expansion) to E x V (chaos), calculated using BLOSUM62-based TCRdist between CDR3 peptides within each V-J. Welch's t-statistics and random forest reduced fewer than 600 V-J features to roughly 13, which were used in a naive Bayes classifier (R e1071). Sample size was not statistically predetermined, and blinding of investigators to group allocation was not performed. The paper reports TCR Vbeta CDR3 sequencing of approximately 140 peripheral blood samples: 43 ophthalmopathy, approximately 74 hyperthyroidism and 17 progressor patients.

The source was peripheral blood mononuclear cells (PBMCs), collected at new diagnosis, from a patient treated with antithyroid drugs. The TCR sequence derives from a woman between 25 and 40 years old with Graves disease. Donor details come from another sample of the same person, matched by shared clones. The chain uses TRBV12-3 or TRBV12-4 and TRBJ2-7, with TRBD2 identical over 9 junction bases. The DNA is TGTGCCAGCAACCTAGCGGGGCGCGACGAGCAGTACTTC. It is translated as CASNLAGRDEQYF.